Sequencing of this TCR beta chain was carried out in a study of shared clonotypes between healthy human individuals. Libraries were prepared by immunoSEQ multiplex PCR; TCRdb keeps only in-frame clonotypes and omits some of them. The sample records some 1.4 million clones, about 96% being singletons. The CDR3 sequence is 16 residues long. V was cut by 8 bases and J by 0 bases, with 14 bases left in between. Germline lookup yields CDR1 SNHLY and CDR2 FYNNEI. The sequence was obtained from a young man in good health. Sample: naive CD4+ T cells sorted from blood. Described subset: CD45RA+ positively selected. The rearrangement links TRBV2 to TRBJ2-6; D is ambiguous. The DNA for the CDR3 is TGTGCCAGCTACCCACCCTGGGGCTCTGGGGCCAACGTCCTGACTTTC. This sequence encodes CASYPPWGSGANVLTF.